Listed below are T cell receptor beta chains from one sample, sequenced in a study of radiotherapy plus CTLA-4 blockade in lung cancer. Libraries were prepared by immunoSEQ multiplex PCR; TCRdb keeps only in-frame clonotypes and omits some of them. The data show 85,000 to 130,000 clones, with around 85% seen just once and over 2% held by the top ten. Sequenced material: peripheral blood, taken from a patient treated with radiotherapy plus ipilimumab. The receptors stem from a human donor with non-small cell lung cancer that progressed on radiotherapy plus ipilimumab. Some clones in this sample may be carry-over from other donors' samples. CDR3s leave out the opening cysteine and the closing phenylalanine or tryptophan. D genes are given only for firm matches. Size tells how often a clone was seen (once, few, many) or the class of an expanded clone, and some rows leave it out.

j_call	d_call	clone_size	v_call	cdr3_aa
TRBJ1-5	NA	NA	TRBV4-1	ASSHLGGVGNQPQH
TRBJ2-5	TRBD2	NA	TRBV2	ASSPWSGGAGTQY
TRBJ2-2	TRBD2	few	TRBV19	ASSIVILAGEVSGELF
TRBJ1-3	NA	NA	TRBV30	AWNRISSGNTIY
TRBJ1-6	TRBD1	few	TRBV5-1	ASRLGQASSPLH
TRBJ1-1	NA	once	TRBV7-2	ASSLQRRATGTEAF
TRBJ2-1	NA	NA	TRBV7-7	ASSPGRGKPSYNEQF
TRBJ2-5	NA	NA	TRBV5-1	ASSLFYQGPGETQY
TRBJ2-7	NA	NA	TRBV5-1	ASSLGYTYEQY
TRBJ2-3	TRBD2	NA	TRBV7-2	ASSILAGGPTDTQY
TRBJ1-2	NA	NA	TRBV5-1	ASSFAEGGYGYT
TRBJ1-2	NA	NA	TRBV7-8	ASSFSIQYLGSYT
TRBJ2-3	TRBD2	NA	TRBV9	ASSDAPSGGLDTQY
TRBJ2-1	NA	NA	TRBV7-8	ASRVAEAGNMYREQF
TRBJ2-7	NA	NA	TRBV6-1	ASSEGGRGGFYEQY
TRBJ2-4	TRBD2	NA	TRBV19	ASRIAGGSKNIQY
TRBJ1-2	TRBD1	NA	TRBV4-1	ASSLQGDRRIGYT
TRBJ2-5	NA	NA	TRBV10-3	AISESTSRETQY
TRBJ1-1	NA	NA	TRBV7-2	ASSTQVNTEAF
TRBJ2-1	NA	NA	TRBV7-2	ASSQRDRDNEQF
TRBJ2-3	NA	NA	TRBV11-3	ASSLVGTGPDTQY
TRBJ2-3	NA	NA	TRBV2	ASSEGAWSDTQY
TRBJ2-7	TRBD2	NA	TRBV5-4	ASSLGLAGIYEQY
TRBJ2-7	NA	once	TRBV18	ASSPPFGYEQY
TRBJ2-2	TRBD2	NA	TRBV5-4	ASSRAGSNTGELF
TRBJ1-6	TRBD1	NA	TRBV30	AWRNPGQNNSPLH
TRBJ1-6	NA	NA	TRBV7-6	ASSLASGGGSPLH
TRBJ2-1	NA	NA	TRBV6-5	ASSYSGEQF
TRBJ1-1	TRBD1	NA	TRBV2	ASSEARQGMNTEAF
TRBJ2-3	TRBD2	NA	TRBV9	ASSVVTSGLLDTQY
TRBJ2-5	TRBD2	NA	TRBV4-1	ASKGLAGEETQY
TRBJ2-7	NA	NA	TRBV4-3	ASSRDRDSFRSYEQY
TRBJ2-1	TRBD1	NA	TRBV4-1	ASSRDREPYNEQF
TRBJ1-5	NA	few	TRBV11-2	ASSPSGSGALHQPQH
TRBJ2-5	NA	NA	TRBV9	ASSEGHEERLY
TRBJ1-1	NA	NA	TRBV9	ASSAQNLGTEAF
TRBJ1-1	TRBD1	once	TRBV5-1	ASSPFTGDTEAF
TRBJ2-7	TRBD2	NA	TRBV5-1	ASSSQAGIYEQY
TRBJ1-1	NA	NA	TRBV7-2	ASSLNSGRPKAF
TRBJ2-7	TRBD2	NA	TRBV7-8	ASSQTSGGNYEQY
TRBJ2-5	NA	NA	TRBV29-1	SVVGGLGETQY
TRBJ2-3	TRBD2	NA	TRBV4-3	ASSQDRGSGGAGTDTQY
TRBJ2-3	NA	NA	TRBV9	ASSVAGSTDTQY
TRBJ2-5	TRBD2	once	TRBV10-3	AISGIAGGETQY
TRBJ2-7	NA	NA	TRBV27	ASSPTTVSHEQY
TRBJ1-5	NA	NA	TRBV19	ASSTRPRTPNQPQH
TRBJ2-1	TRBD1	NA	TRBV28	AGGTGGNEQF
TRBJ2-7	NA	NA	TRBV5-5	ASSSDPLFKQY
TRBJ1-6	TRBD1	NA	TRBV7-8	ASSLNRGLNSPLH
TRBJ2-7	TRBD2	NA	TRBV6-1	ASSWTSGSYEQY
TRBJ1-1	NA	NA	TRBV19	ASSKRTESEAF